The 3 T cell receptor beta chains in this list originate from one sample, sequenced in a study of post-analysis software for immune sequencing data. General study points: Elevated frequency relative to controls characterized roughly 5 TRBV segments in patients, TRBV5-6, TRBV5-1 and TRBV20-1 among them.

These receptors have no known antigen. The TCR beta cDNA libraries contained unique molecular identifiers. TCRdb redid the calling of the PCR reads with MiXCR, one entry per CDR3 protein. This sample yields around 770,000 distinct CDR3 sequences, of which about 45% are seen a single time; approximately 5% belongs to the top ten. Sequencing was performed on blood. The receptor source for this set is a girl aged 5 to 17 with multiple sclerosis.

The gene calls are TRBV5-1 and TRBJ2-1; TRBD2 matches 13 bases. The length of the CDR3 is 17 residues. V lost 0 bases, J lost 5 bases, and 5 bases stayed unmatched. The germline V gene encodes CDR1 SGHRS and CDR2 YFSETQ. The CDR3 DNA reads TGCGCCAGCAGCTTGGGGACTAGCGGGAGTAGGGACAATGAGCAGTTCTTC. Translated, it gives CASSLGTSGSRDNEQFF.

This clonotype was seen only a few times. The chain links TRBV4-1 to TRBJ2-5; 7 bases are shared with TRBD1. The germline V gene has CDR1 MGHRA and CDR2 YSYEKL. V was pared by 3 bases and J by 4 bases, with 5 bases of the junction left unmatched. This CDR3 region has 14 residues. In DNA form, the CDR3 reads TGCGCCAGCAGCCATGACAGGGTGGGAGAGACCCAGTACTTC. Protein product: CASSHDRVGETQYF.

CDR3 in DNA: TGTGCCAGCAGCCCTACCCCTGGACTAGCGGTTTCAGATACGCAGTATTTT. It is translated as CASSPTPGLAVSDTQYF. The rearrangement links TRBV13 to TRBJ2-3, with TRBD2 matching 10 bases. The germline gives CDR1 PRHDT, CDR2 FYEKMQ (reference sequence). V lost 5 bases to trimming and J lost 4 bases; unmatched junction nucleotides: 12. The CDR3 extends over 17 amino acids.